This T cell receptor (beta chain) was recovered during a study of blood T cell repertoires in COVID-19. Method: immunoSEQ multiplex PCR; TCRdb's copy keeps in-frame clones and lacks some. Of some 490,000 clones listed, approximately 86% were seen once; the top ten hold 8.3%. The V gene lost 6 bases and the J gene lost 0 bases, with 13 bases spanning the gap. Germline CDR1 is WSHSY and CDR2 is SAAADI. The CDR3 runs to 15 residues. The rearrangement links TRBV10-2 to TRBJ2-3; D might be TRBD1 (6 bases). The clonotype originates from a woman in her sixties or seventies who had recovered from COVID-19. Sequenced sample: PBMCs or T cells enriched from blood (not recorded which). In nucleotides, the CDR3 is TGCGCCAGCAGAGACCGACAGGCGAGCACAGATACGCAGTATTTT. Amino acids: CASRDRQASTDTQYF.